Detailed here is one T cell receptor (beta chain). Germline assignment: CDR1 SGHKS and CDR2 YYEKEE (reference sequence). The CDR3 sequence is 16 residues long. V was trimmed by 4 bases and J by 4 bases, leaving 20 bases between them. This record belongs to a study of blood T cell repertoires in COVID-19. Profiled with immunoSEQ multiplex PCR; TCRdb holds only in-frame clones, not every one. The sample has about 140,000 clones; around 73% are singletons. The rearrangement links TRBV5-5 to TRBJ1-2; D is possibly TRBD1 (5 bases). This TCR was recovered from a man aged 55 to 70 who had recovered from COVID-19. Input material: peripheral blood. Written as DNA, the CDR3 is TGTGCCAGCAGCGTGAGTGGAGGGGCCAGGTTCTATGGCTACACCTTC. Translation gives CASSVSGGARFYGYTF.